This TCR beta chain was observed in a study of T cells after yellow fever vaccination. Overall study context: Those fractions that held only low numbers of cells were prepared using the SMART-Seq v4 Ultra Low Input RNA kit.

There are many counts of this clonotype. What it binds is not known. A universal primer site and UMIs were added as TCR cDNA was made by 5'RACE template switching. One entry per CDR3 protein results from TCRdb running MiXCR on the 5' RACE reads. The sample contains roughly 32,000 distinct CDR3 sequences, 3.5% to 5% of which appear only once. The germline V and J ends were trimmed by 4 bases and 7 bases, with 12 bases remaining between them. This CDR3 has 13 residues. Study-wide points: Booster samples showed a return of most primary-vaccination clones (roughly 96% CD4, approximately 85% CD8). Researchers report a weaker secondary response that nonetheless peaked faster, day 5 versus 15.

The gene calls are TRBV12-3 or TRBV12-4 and TRBJ2-3; TRBD1 might be the D (5 bases). The source is a man aged 30-40 years who received the YFV17D yellow fever vaccine. Sequencing used CD8+ T cells sorted from PBMCs, obtained 5 days after the yellow fever booster vaccination. CDR3 protein: CASSWQGGNTQYF. CDR3 nucleotides: TGTGCCAGCAGTTGGCAGGGCGGCAATACGCAGTATTTT.